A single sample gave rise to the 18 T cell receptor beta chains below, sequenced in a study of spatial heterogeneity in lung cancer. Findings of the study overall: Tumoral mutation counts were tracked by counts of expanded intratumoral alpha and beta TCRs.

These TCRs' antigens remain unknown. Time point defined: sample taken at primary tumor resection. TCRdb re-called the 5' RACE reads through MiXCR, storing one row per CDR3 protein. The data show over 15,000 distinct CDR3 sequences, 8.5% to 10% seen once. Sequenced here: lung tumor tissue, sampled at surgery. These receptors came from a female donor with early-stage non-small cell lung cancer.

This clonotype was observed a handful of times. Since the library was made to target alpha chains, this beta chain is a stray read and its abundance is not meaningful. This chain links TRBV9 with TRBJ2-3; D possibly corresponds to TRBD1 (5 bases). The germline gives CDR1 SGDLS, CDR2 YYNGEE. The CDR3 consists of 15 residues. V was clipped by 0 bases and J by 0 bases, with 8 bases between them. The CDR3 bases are TGTGCCAGCAGCGTAGGGACAACTAGCACAGATACGCAGTATTTT. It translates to CASSVGTTSTDTQYF.

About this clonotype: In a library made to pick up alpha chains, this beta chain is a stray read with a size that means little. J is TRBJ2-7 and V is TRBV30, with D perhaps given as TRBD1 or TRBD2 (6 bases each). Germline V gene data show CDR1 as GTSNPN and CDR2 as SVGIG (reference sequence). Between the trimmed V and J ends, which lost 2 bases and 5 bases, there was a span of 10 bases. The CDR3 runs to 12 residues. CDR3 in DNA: TGTGCCTGGAGTCCGGGGGCCCACGAGCAGTACTTC. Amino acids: CAWSPGAHEQYF. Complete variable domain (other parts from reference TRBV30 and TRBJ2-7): SQTIHQWPATLVQPVGSPLSLECTVEGTSNPNLYWYRQAAGRGLQLLFYSVGIGQISSEVPQNLSASRPQDRQFILSSKKLLLSDSGFYLCAWSPGAHEQYFGPGTRLTVT.

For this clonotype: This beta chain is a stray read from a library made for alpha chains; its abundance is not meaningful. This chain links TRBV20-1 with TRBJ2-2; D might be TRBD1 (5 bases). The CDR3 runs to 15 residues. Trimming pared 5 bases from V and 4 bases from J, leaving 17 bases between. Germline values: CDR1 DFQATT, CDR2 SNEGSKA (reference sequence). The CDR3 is CSAPSHGAATGELFF. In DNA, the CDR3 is TGCAGTGCTCCCTCCCATGGGGCTGCCACCGGGGAGCTGTTTTTT.

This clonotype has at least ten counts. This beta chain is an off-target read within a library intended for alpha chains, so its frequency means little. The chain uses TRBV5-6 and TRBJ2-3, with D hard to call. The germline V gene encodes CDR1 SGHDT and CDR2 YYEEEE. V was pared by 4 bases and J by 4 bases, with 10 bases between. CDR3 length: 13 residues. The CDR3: CASSISPPDTQYF. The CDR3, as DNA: TGTGCCAGCAGCATTTCCCCCCCAGATACGCAGTATTTT. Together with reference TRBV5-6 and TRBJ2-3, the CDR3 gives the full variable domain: DAGVTQSPTHLIKTRGQQVTLRCSPKSGHDTVSWYQQALGQGPQFIFQYYEEEERQRGNFPDRFSGHQFPNYSSELNVNALLLGDSALYLCASSISPPDTQYFGPGTRLTVL.

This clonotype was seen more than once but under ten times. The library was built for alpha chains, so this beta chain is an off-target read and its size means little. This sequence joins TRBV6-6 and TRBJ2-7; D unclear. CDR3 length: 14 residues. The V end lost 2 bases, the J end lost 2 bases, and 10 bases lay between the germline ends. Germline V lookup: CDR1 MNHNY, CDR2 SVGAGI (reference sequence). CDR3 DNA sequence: TGTGCCAGCAGTTACCCCCCAGGCACCTACGAGCAGTACTTC. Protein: CASSYPPGTYEQYF.

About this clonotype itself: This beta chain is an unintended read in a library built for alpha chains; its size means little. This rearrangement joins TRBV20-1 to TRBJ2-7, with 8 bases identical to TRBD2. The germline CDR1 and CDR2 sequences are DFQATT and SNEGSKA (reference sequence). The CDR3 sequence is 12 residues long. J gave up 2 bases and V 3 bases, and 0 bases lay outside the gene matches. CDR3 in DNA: TGCAGTGCTAGCGGGGGGGCCTACGAGCAGTACTTC. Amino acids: CSASGGAYEQYF.

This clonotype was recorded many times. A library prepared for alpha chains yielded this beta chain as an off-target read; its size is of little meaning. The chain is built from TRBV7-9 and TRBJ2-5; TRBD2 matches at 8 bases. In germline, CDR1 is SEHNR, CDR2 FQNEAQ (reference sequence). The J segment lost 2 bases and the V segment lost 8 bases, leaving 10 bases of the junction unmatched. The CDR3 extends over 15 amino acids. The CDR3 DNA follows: TGTGCCAGCGAATGGCGGGGGGCCGGACAAGAGACCCAGTACTTC. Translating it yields CASEWRGAGQETQYF.

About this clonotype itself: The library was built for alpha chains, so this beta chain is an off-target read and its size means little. CDR3 DNA sequence: TGTGCCAGCAGCCTCAACCAGGGGAACATTCAGTACTTC. Translation: CASSLNQGNIQYF. The chain couples TRBV7-2 to TRBJ2-4, with D possibly matching TRBD1 (6 bases). This CDR3 is 13 amino acids long. Germline-derived CDR1 and CDR2 are SGHTA and FQGNSA. The germline V and J ends were trimmed by 5 bases and 7 bases, with 12 bases remaining between them. Supplemented by reference TRBV7-2 and TRBJ2-4, the full variable domain reads GAGVSQSPSNKVTEKGKDVELRCDPISGHTALYWYRQSLGQGLEFLIYFQGNSAPDKSGLPSDRFSAERTGGSVSTLTIQRTQQEDSAVYLCASSLNQGNIQYFGAGTRLSVL.

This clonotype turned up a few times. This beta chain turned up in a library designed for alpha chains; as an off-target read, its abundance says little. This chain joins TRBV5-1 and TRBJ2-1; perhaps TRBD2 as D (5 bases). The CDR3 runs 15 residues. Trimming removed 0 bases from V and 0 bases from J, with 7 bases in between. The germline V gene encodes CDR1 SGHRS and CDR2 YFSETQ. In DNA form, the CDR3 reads TGCGCCAGCAGCTTGGCGGGGAGCTCCTACAATGAGCAGTTCTTC. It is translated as CASSLAGSSYNEQFF.

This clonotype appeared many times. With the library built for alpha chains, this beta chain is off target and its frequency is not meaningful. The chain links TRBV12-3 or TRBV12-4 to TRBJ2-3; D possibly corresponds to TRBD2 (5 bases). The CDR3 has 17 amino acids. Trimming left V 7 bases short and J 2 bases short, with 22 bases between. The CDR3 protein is CASTLGSTLRHTDTQYF. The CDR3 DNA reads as TGTGCCAGCACCCTAGGGAGTACCTTACGGCACACAGATACGCAGTATTTT.

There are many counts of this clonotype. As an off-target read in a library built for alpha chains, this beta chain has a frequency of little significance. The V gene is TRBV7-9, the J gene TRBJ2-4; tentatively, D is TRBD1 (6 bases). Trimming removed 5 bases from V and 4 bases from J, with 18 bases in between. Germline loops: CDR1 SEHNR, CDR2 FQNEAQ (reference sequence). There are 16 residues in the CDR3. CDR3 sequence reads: CASSRTGAGQKNIQYF. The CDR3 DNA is TGTGCCAGCAGCAGAACCGGGGCCGGACAGAAAAACATTCAGTACTTC.

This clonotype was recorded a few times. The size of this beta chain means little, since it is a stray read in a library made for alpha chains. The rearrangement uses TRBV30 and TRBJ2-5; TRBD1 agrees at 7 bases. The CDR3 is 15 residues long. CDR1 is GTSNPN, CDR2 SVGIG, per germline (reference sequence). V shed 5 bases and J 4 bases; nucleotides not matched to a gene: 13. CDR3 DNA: TGTGCCTGGGACCCCGTCATCAGGGGGTCAGAGACCCAGTACTTC. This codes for CAWDPVIRGSETQYF.

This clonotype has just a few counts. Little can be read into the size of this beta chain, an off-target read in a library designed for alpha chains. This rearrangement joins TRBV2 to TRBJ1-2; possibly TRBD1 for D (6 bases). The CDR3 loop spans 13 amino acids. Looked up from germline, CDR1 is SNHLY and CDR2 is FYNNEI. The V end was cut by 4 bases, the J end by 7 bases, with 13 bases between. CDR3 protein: CASSGDTLIGYTF. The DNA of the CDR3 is TGTGCCAGCAGTGGGGACACCTTGATTGGCTACACCTTC. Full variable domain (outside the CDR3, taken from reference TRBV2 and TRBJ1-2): EPEVTQTPSHQVTQMGQEVILRCVPISNHLYFYWYRQILGQKVEFLVSFYNNEISEKSEIFDDQFSVERPDGSNFTLKIRSTKLEDSAMYFCASSGDTLIGYTFGSGTRLTVV.

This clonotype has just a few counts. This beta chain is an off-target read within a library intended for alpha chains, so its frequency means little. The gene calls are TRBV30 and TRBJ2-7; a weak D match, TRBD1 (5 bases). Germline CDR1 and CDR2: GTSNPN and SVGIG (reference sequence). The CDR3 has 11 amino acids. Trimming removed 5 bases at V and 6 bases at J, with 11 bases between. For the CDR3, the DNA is TGTGCCTGGCGGCAGGGCGGCGAGCAGTACTTC. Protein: CAWRQGGEQYF.

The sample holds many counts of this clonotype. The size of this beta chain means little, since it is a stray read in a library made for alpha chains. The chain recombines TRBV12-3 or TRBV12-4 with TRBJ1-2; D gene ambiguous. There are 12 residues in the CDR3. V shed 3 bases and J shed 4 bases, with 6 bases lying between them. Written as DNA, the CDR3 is TGTGCCAGCAGTTTTGGCAGCTATGGCTACACCTTC. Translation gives CASSFGSYGYTF.

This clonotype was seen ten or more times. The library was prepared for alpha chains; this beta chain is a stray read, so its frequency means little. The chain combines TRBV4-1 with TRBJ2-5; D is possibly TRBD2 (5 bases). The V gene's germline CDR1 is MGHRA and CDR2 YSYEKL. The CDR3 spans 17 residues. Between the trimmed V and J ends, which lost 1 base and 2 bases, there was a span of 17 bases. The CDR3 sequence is CASSQGPPGELQETQYF. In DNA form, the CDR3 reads TGCGCCAGCAGCCAAGGACCCCCCGGGGAACTACAAGAGACCCAGTACTTC.

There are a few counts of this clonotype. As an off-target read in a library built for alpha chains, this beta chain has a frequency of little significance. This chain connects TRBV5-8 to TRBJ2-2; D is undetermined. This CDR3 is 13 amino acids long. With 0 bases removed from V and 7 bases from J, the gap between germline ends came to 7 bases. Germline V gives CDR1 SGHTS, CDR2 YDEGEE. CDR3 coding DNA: TGTGCCAGCAGCTTGGTGCGACACGGGGAGCTGTTTTTT. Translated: CASSLVRHGELFF.

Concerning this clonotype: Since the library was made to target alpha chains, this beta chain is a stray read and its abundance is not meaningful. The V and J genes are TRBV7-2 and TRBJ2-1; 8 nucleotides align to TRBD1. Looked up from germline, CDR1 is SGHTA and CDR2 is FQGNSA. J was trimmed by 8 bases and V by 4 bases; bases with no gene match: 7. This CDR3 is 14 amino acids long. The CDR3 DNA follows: TGTGCCAGCAGCTGGCGGGCAGGGGGCGATGAGCAGTTCTTC. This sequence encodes CASSWRAGGDEQFF.